Below, 22 T cell receptor beta chains from the same sample are listed, as sequenced in a study of blood T cell repertoires in COVID-19. Repertoires were generated with immunoSEQ multiplex PCR, while TCRdb's copy carries only in-frame clones and drops some. The sample yields 89,000 or so clones, about 84% seen once. The sequencing input was peripheral blood. These receptors all come from a man aged 50 to 60 with active COVID-19.

This chain uses TRBV9 with TRBJ1-2; TRBD1 matches 10 bases. Germline values: CDR1 SGDLS, CDR2 YYNGEE. J was trimmed by 6 bases and V by 0 bases; bases with no gene match: 2. This CDR3 spans 14 amino acids. CDR3 DNA sequence: TGTGCCAGCAGCGTAGGTGGGACAGGGGATGGCTACACCTTC. Protein: CASSVGGTGDGYTF. Supplemented by reference TRBV9 and TRBJ1-2, the full variable domain reads DSGVTQTPKHLITATGQRVTLRCSPRSGDLSVYWYQQSLDQGLQFLIQYYNGEERAKGNILERFSAQQFPDLHSELNLSSLELGDSALYFCASSVGGTGDGYTFGSGTRLTVV.

In its sample, this clone was seen a few times. The rearrangement links TRBV5-1 to TRBJ1-3; no clear D. There are 14 residues in the CDR3. Deletions cut 0 bases from V and 4 bases from J, with 8 bases between. The germline V gene has CDR1 SGHRS and CDR2 YFSETQ. The CDR3 sequence is CASSLGSMGNTIYF. The CDR3 DNA is TGCGCCAGCAGCTTGGGCAGTATGGGAAACACCATATATTTT.

The chain links TRBV4-1 to TRBJ2-7; 9 positions match TRBD1. The germline V gene has CDR1 MGHRA and CDR2 YSYEKL. The CDR3 contains 15 residues. J lost 1 base, V lost 2 bases, and 3 bases had no gene match. CDR3 nucleotide sequence: TGCGCCAGCAGCCAAACGGGACAGGGATCCTACGAGCAGTACTTC. Protein sequence: CASSQTGQGSYEQYF.

The rearrangement joins TRBV3-1 (or the pseudogene TRBV3-2) to TRBJ2-1; 10 bases are a match to TRBD2. There are 15 residues in the CDR3. The germline CDR1 and CDR2 sequences are LGHDT and YNNKEL (reference sequence). Unmatched junction bases numbered 4, after V lost 4 bases and J lost 4 bases. CDR3 protein: CASSLGLAVYNEQFF. CDR3 nucleotides: TGTGCCAGCAGCCTTGGACTAGCGGTATACAATGAGCAGTTCTTC.

V and J are TRBV28 and TRBJ1-3, with 7 bases matching TRBD1. The CDR3 spans 15 residues. Germline V gives CDR1 MDHEN, CDR2 SYDVKM. The J segment lost 0 bases and the V segment lost 3 bases, leaving 2 bases of the junction unmatched. The DNA for the CDR3 is TGTGCCAGCAGTTTTCAGGGGGGCTCTGGAAACACCATATATTTT. Its protein is CASSFQGGSGNTIYF.

This chain joins TRBV25-1 and TRBJ2-3, with D unclear. The V gene lost 8 bases and the J gene lost 0 bases, with 12 bases spanning the gap. The CDR3 length is 14 residues. From germline, CDR1 is MGHDK and CDR2 SYGVNS. The CDR3 loop is CASRQRYSTDTQYF. The CDR3, as DNA: TGTGCCAGCCGACAACGGTATAGCACAGATACGCAGTATTTT.

In nucleotides, the CDR3 is TGCGCCAGCAGCCCAGGGGGGACCGTTCCCTACGAGCAGTACTTC. Residues: CASSPGGTVPYEQYF. The chain uses TRBV5-1 and TRBJ2-7; D might be TRBD1 (7 bases). The CDR3 contains 15 residues. V lost 4 bases, J lost 2 bases, and 16 bases lay in between. Germline CDR1 and CDR2: SGHRS and YFSETQ.

This clone came up a few times. The chain links TRBV2 to TRBJ2-7, with D possibly being TRBD1 (5 bases). Trimming took off 3 bases at V and 3 bases at J, with 9 bases between the two ends. Per germline, CDR1 SNHLY and CDR2 FYNNEI. The CDR3 sequence is 13 residues long. The CDR3 nucleotides read TGTGCCAGCAGTGAGGACACCTACTACGAGCAGTACTTC. It codes for CASSEDTYYEQYF.

V gene TRBV5-6 combines with J gene TRBJ1-1; D ambiguous. Germline loops: CDR1 SGHDT, CDR2 YYEEEE. Trimming pared 9 bases from V and 3 bases from J, leaving 18 bases between. The CDR3 extends over 14 amino acids. CDR3 in DNA: TGTGCCACCTACCCGCCCGGGAGTGACACTGAAGCTTTCTTT. Protein: CATYPPGSDTEAFF. Looking up the rest from reference TRBV5-6 and TRBJ1-1 gives the full variable domain: DAGVTQSPTHLIKTRGQQVTLRCSPKSGHDTVSWYQQALGQGPQFIFQYYEEEERQRGNFPDRFSGHQFPNYSSELNVNALLLGDSALYLCATYPPGSDTEAFFGQGTRLTVV.

This clone was detected once. This chain connects TRBV7-9 to TRBJ2-1; 9 bases are a match to TRBD1. V trimming: 5 bases; J trimming: 8 bases; junction bases outside the gene matches: 16. This CDR3 is 17 amino acids long. Per germline, CDR1 SEHNR and CDR2 FQNEAQ (reference sequence). In DNA, the CDR3 is TGTGCCAGCAGCCCCAGGGGCTGGGGACAGGGAGGTGATGAGCAGTTCTTC. This codes for CASSPRGWGQGGDEQFF.

The chain joins TRBV27 to TRBJ2-3, with TRBD2 as a possible D gene (5 bases). The CDR3 is made up of 13 amino acids. V lost 3 bases and J 3 bases, leaving 7 bases between the germline ends. Germline V gene sequence: CDR1 MNHEY, CDR2 SMNVEV (reference sequence). CDR3 DNA: TGTGCCAGCAGTTTGTGGAGGACAGATACGCAGTATTTT. This codes for CASSLWRTDTQYF.

The CDR3 nucleotides read TGTGCCAGCAGTTACCTCGCAGGAACCTACGAGCAGTACTTC. This sequence encodes CASSYLAGTYEQYF. This sequence joins TRBV6-2 or TRBV6-3 and TRBJ2-7; D unclear. CDR1 and CDR2 (germline): MNHEY, SVGEGT. Trimming cost V 2 bases and J 2 bases, with 10 bases left between them. The CDR3 covers 14 residues.

The CDR3 DNA is TGTGCCAGCAGCCTATTTATACAGAAGTTCAATGAGCAGTTCTTC. This gives the protein CASSLFIQKFNEQFF. The chain joins TRBV7-2 to TRBJ2-1; no definite D call. V lost 5 bases and J lost 6, with 17 bases in between. This CDR3 comprises 15 residues. The germline gives CDR1 SGHTA, CDR2 FQGNSA.

This chain connects TRBV5-6 to TRBJ2-2; D unclear. V lost 1 base to trimming and J lost 1 base, with 5 bases between them. The CDR3 length is 14 residues. Germline values: CDR1 SGHDT, CDR2 YYEEEE. The CDR3 sequence is CASSLPGNTGELFF. The CDR3 region has the DNA TGTGCCAGCAGCTTGCCGGGGAACACCGGGGAGCTGTTTTTT.

This clone was detected once. The chain combines TRBV9 with TRBJ1-4, with 12 bases fitting TRBD1. Trimming removed 1 base from V and 7 bases from J; junction bases left unmatched: 2. Germline V gives CDR1 SGDLS, CDR2 YYNGEE. The CDR3 has 15 residues. CDR3 DNA: TGTGCCAGCAGCGTACGGGGACAGGGGGCTGAAAAACTGTTTTTT. This translates into CASSVRGQGAEKLFF.

The chain uses TRBV5-6 and TRBJ2-3, with TRBD2 matching 11 bases. CDR1 SGHDT and CDR2 YYEEEE come from the germline V gene. The V segment lost 0 bases and the J segment 4 bases; nucleotides outside the gene matches: 1. This CDR3 is built from 15 residues. DNA of the CDR3: TGTGCCAGCAGCTTGGAGACTAGCGGGGCAGATACGCAGTATTTT. Amino acids: CASSLETSGADTQYF.

J is TRBJ2-6 and V is TRBV28; the D gene is possibly TRBD2 (5 bases). The CDR3 is 16 residues long. Trimming shortened V by 7 bases and J by 2 bases, and 15 bases separated the two germline ends. Looked up from germline, CDR1 is MDHEN and CDR2 is SYDVKM. CDR3 DNA sequence: TGTGCCAGCATTCCCACCCGGGGAACTGGGGCCAACGTCCTGACTTTC. As protein: CASIPTRGTGANVLTF.

This sequence joins TRBV7-2 and TRBJ2-2, with TRBD2 as a possible D gene (6 bases). V lost 5 bases and J 2 bases, leaving 15 bases between the germline ends. Germline loops: CDR1 SGHTA, CDR2 FQGNSA. The CDR3 is 16 residues long. As DNA, the CDR3 is TGTGCCAGCAGCCCCCGCCGGGACTCCAACACCGGGGAGCTGTTTTTT. Its protein product is CASSPRRDSNTGELFF.

The chain employs TRBV7-2 and TRBJ1-5; D is possibly TRBD1 (5 bases). Germline lookup yields CDR1 SGHTA and CDR2 FQGNSA. The CDR3 loop spans 14 amino acids. V gave up 5 bases and J gave up 5 bases, with 13 bases separating them. The CDR3 DNA reads TGTGCCAGCAGCGGAAGGGGTGGGGATCAGCCCCAGCATTTT. This gives the protein CASSGRGGDQPQHF.

The chain employs TRBV5-1 and TRBJ2-3, with a possible D match to TRBD2 (6 bases). Germline assignment: CDR1 SGHRS and CDR2 YFSETQ. This CDR3 is built from 15 residues. V lost 4 bases and J lost 2, with 14 bases in between. The chain's CDR3 is CASSVSGGVTDTQYF. CDR3 DNA sequence: TGCGCCAGCAGCGTGAGTGGAGGGGTCACAGATACGCAGTATTTT.

The chain has TRBV14 and TRBJ1-2; D unclear. CDR3 length equals 15 residues. The germline V gene encodes CDR1 SGHDN and CDR2 FVKESK. With 1 base removed from V and 3 bases from J, the gap between germline ends came to 12 bases. The CDR3 spells CASSQGPHSYYGYTF. CDR3 nucleotide sequence: TGTGCCAGCAGCCAAGGGCCTCACAGCTACTATGGCTACACCTTC.

The CDR3 DNA follows: TGTGCCAGCAGTTACTTTGACACCTATGGCTACACCTTC. This encodes CASSYFDTYGYTF. The chain employs TRBV6-5 and TRBJ1-2; D remains unclear. Trimming shortened V by 1 base and J by 4 bases, and 7 bases separated the two germline ends. Per germline, CDR1 MNHEY and CDR2 SVGAGI. The CDR3 covers 13 residues.